This T cell receptor (beta chain) was found in a study of T-cell reconstitution after alpha-beta-depleted transplantation in children. V was clipped by 3 bases and J by 0 bases, with 6 bases between them. Germline V lookup: CDR1 DFQATT, CDR2 SNEGSKA (reference sequence). The CDR3 runs 12 residues. The table lists this clonotype with many counts. Unique molecular identifiers were used in preparing the TCRbeta library. A single record per CDR3 protein comes from TCRdb applying MiXCR to the PCR reads. The data contain roughly 200,000 distinct CDR3 sequences, around 7% of them singletons. The gene calls are TRBV20-1 and TRBJ2-7; D ambiguous. The sequence was obtained from a human donor who donated a stem cell graft to a child with Wiskott-Aldrich syndrome. Sequenced material: PBMCs from the stem cell graft donor, taken from the stem cell graft. As DNA, the CDR3 is TGCAGTGCTAGCCCCGACTCCTACGAGCAGTACTTC. This codes for CSASPDSYEQYF.